One and the same sample provided the 4 T cell receptor beta chains below, sequenced in a study of T cell changes during pregnancy in multiple sclerosis. Clones were read by immunoSEQ multiplex PCR, and TCRdb kept only the in-frame ones, dropping some. Among 85,000 to 110,000 clones listed, roughly 92% were seen once. This specimen was peripheral blood, taken after pregnancy. The receptors were gathered from a female donor with multiple sclerosis, enrolled in a pregnancy study.

The rearrangement joins TRBV6-1 to TRBJ2-5; 10 bases agree with TRBD2. Unmatched junction bases numbered 10, after V lost 8 bases and J lost 4 bases. Germline V gene data show CDR1 as MNHNS and CDR2 as SASEGT. The CDR3 is 15 residues long. CDR3 nucleotide sequence: TGTGCCAGCCTAAGGGCTAGCGGGAGTGGAGAGACCCAGTACTTC. Its protein is CASLRASGSGETQYF.

The V and J genes are TRBV7-3 and TRBJ1-2; TRBD1 aligns across 7 bases. Trimming removed 5 bases from V and 0 bases from J; junction bases left unmatched: 9. Germline V gene lookup returns CDR1 SGHTA and CDR2 FQGTGA. The CDR3 is made up of 16 amino acids. The DNA for the CDR3 is TGTGCCAGCAGCCTATTCTGGGACAGTTCTAACTATGGCTACACCTTC. Translated: CASSLFWDSSNYGYTF. Full variable domain (missing parts from reference TRBV7-3 and TRBJ1-2): GAGVSQTPSNKVTEKGKYVELRCDPISGHTALYWYRQSLGQGPEFLIYFQGTGAADDSGLPNDRFFAVRPEGSVSTLKIQRTERGDSAVYLCASSLFWDSSNYGYTFGSGTRLTVV.

This chain joins TRBV10-3 and TRBJ1-1, with TRBD1 matching 7 bases. The germline gives CDR1 ENHRY, CDR2 SYGVKD. The CDR3 runs to 15 residues. V lost 6 bases and J lost 4; bases outside the gene matches: 11. The CDR3 bases are TGTGCCATCAGCCAGGAGGGGTACAGGGGCACTGAAGCTTTCTTT. It translates to CAISQEGYRGTEAFF.

V gene TRBV6-1 combines with J gene TRBJ2-3; TRBD1 is a possible D gene (5 bases). Between the trimmed V and J ends, which lost 4 bases and 2 bases, there was a span of 13 bases. The CDR3 loop spans 15 amino acids. Germline V gene data show CDR1 as MNHNS and CDR2 as SASEGT. CDR3 sequence (DNA): TGTGCCAGCAGTGTACCCCCAGGGTACACAGATACGCAGTATTTT. This gives the protein CASSVPPGYTDTQYF.